The subject of this entry is one T cell receptor beta chain. The antigen is undetermined. Axillary draining lymph nodes of breast cancer patients supplied the node samples. The data originate from a study of breast tumors, draining lymph nodes, adjacent tissues. Study-wide results and caveats: That most tumor T cells come from lymph nodes remained unproven. The data were judged consistent with most tumor T cells coming from lymph node and expanding in tumor. Luminal-like breast cancer showed significantly higher tumor–nontumor repertoire similarity than basal-like. Tumor TCR diversity was below lymph nodes but above nontumor tissue.

TCRdb re-called the multiplex PCR reads with MiXCR, one entry per CDR3 protein. The sample contains 160,000 or so distinct CDR3 sequences, around 33% of which appear only once. This TCR was recovered from a female donor with breast cancer. Some clones in this sample may be carry-over from other donors' samples. Sequencing was done on a sample of axillary lymph node tissue.

The CDR3 DNA reads TGTGCCAGCGGACGGGGGATGGACATTCAGTACTTC. It codes for CASGRGMDIQYF. This chain joins TRBV18 and TRBJ2-4, with D perhaps matching TRBD2 (6 bases). The length of the CDR3 is 12 residues. The germline V and J ends were trimmed by 8 bases and 8 bases, with 13 bases remaining between them. Germline assignment: CDR1 KGHSH and CDR2 LQKENI.